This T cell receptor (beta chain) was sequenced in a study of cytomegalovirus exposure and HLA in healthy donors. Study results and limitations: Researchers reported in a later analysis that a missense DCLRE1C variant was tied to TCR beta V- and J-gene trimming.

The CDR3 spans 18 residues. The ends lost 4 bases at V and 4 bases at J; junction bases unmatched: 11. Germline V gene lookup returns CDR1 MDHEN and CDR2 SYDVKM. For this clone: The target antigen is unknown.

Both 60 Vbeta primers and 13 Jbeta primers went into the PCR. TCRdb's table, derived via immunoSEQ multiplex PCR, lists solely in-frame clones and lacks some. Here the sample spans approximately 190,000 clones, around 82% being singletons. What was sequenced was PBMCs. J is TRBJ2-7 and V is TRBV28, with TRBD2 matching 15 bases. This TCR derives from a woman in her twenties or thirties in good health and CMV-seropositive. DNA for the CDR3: TGTGCCAGCAGTTCCCCCGGGACTAGCGGGAGGCGATATTACGAGCAGTACTTC. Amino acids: CASSSPGTSGRRYYEQYF. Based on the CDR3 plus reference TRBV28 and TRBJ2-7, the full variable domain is DVKVTQSSRYLVKRTGEKVFLECVQDMDHENMFWYRQDPGLGLRLIYFSYDVKMKEKGDIPEGYSVSREKKERFSLILESASTNQTSMYLCASSSPGTSGRRYYEQYFGPGTRLTVT.